One and the same sample provided the 18 T cell receptor beta chains below, sequenced in a study of T cell repertoires in cytomegalovirus infection. TCRdb re-analysed the reads in MiXCR, keeping a single row per CDR3 protein. The table lists 700,000 to 850,000 distinct CDR3 sequences, about 31% of them singletons, with around an eighth in the top ten. The antigens these receptors bind are not known. The sample in question was cultured CD8+ T cells from PBMCs, obtained from culture after CMV antigen stimulation. The source of these receptors is a human donor in good health (CMV status not recorded). Some clones in this sample may be carry-over from other donors' samples.

The chain joins TRBV7-3 to TRBJ2-2, with D possibly TRBD1 on 6 matching bases. The germline V gene encodes CDR1 SGHTA and CDR2 FQGTGA. Trimming stripped 4 bases from V and 6 bases from J, with 12 bases between. This CDR3 is built from 14 residues. Written as DNA, the CDR3 is TGTGCCAGCAGCTCCTACAGGGATCCCGGGGAGCTGTTTTTT. Its protein product is CASSSYRDPGELFF.

The chain recombines TRBV19 with TRBJ2-2; D possibly corresponds to TRBD1 (6 bases). Germline assignment: CDR1 LNHDA and CDR2 SQIVND (reference sequence). The CDR3 sequence is 16 residues long. Deletions cut 3 bases from V and 2 bases from J, with 13 bases between. CDR3 coding DNA: TGTGCCAGTAGTATTAGTAACAGGGTTAACACCGGGGAGCTGTTTTTT. It yields the protein CASSISNRVNTGELFF.

A note on this clonotype: A single base separates this from a much larger clone, so it may be a read error. The V and J genes are TRBV12-3 or TRBV12-4 and TRBJ2-3; 7 positions agree with TRBD1. The CDR3 contains 16 residues. CDR3 sequence reads: CTSTTSGTEYTDTQYF. Here the CDR3 DNA reads TGTACCAGCACCACCTCCGGGACAGAGTACACAGATACGCAGTATTTT.

This clonotype has a handful of counts. The chain combines TRBV10-1 with TRBJ1-1; 10 nucleotides align to TRBD1. The germline V gene encodes CDR1 WNHNN and CDR2 SYGVQD (reference sequence). The CDR3 spans 12 residues. With V trimmed by 11 bases and J by 5 bases, 5 bases remained unmatched. CDR3 DNA: TGCGCCGGGACAGGGGTGGGAACTGAAGCTTTCTTT. Amino acids: CAGTGVGTEAFF.

In this sample, this clonotype turned up a few times. The chain uses TRBV6-5 and TRBJ1-2; D is uncertain. Deletions cut 6 bases from V and 0 bases from J, with 8 bases between. Germline V lookup: CDR1 MNHEY, CDR2 SVGAGI. There are 13 residues in the CDR3. CDR3 nucleotide sequence: TGTGCCAGCAGCCCTTTGGCTAACTATGGCTACACCTTC. Translation: CASSPLANYGYTF.

A few counts support this clonotype. The rearrangement links TRBV7-9 to TRBJ2-5, with 10 bases aligning to TRBD1. The CDR3 sequence is 17 residues long. After removal of 5 bases from V and 1 base from J, the junction contained 10 bases not matched to a gene. Germline values: CDR1 SEHNR, CDR2 FQNEAQ (reference sequence). The CDR3 region is CASSHGGDRGPQETQYF. The CDR3 DNA follows: TGTGCCAGCAGCCATGGGGGGGACAGGGGTCCCCAAGAGACCCAGTACTTC.

This clonotype was detected ten times or more. This rearrangement joins TRBV6-5 to TRBJ1-1, with D possibly being TRBD1 (5 bases). Germline V CDR1 and CDR2: MNHEY, SVGAGI. The CDR3 sequence is 15 residues long. V was pared by 3 bases and J by 3 bases, with 14 bases between. CDR3 sequence: CASSYSGDWDTEAFF. The CDR3 DNA reads as TGTGCCAGCAGTTATTCGGGGGATTGGGACACTGAAGCTTTCTTT.

This chain's CDR3 is CASSDETARTHGYTF. CDR3 bases: TGTGCCAGCAGCGACGAGACGGCCAGGACCCATGGCTACACCTTC. The rearrangement uses TRBV5-6 and TRBJ1-2; no reliable D call. V lost 4 bases, J lost 6 bases, and 19 bases lay in between. The CDR3 spans 15 residues. The germline gives CDR1 SGHDT, CDR2 YYEEEE.

This clonotype was seen many times. The chain links TRBV7-6 to TRBJ2-2, with D tentatively TRBD1 (6 bases). This CDR3 region has 13 residues. Per the germline V gene, CDR1 is SGHVS and CDR2 is FNYEAQ. The ends were cut back, 5 bases at V and 6 bases at J, with 10 bases in the middle. This CDR3 is CASSPTGPGELFF. DNA for the CDR3: TGTGCCAGCAGCCCCACAGGGCCCGGGGAGCTGTTTTTT.

V usage is TRBV24-1 and J usage is TRBJ1-5; D not certain. The CDR3 runs to 18 residues. V lost 4 bases and J 0 bases, leaving 18 bases between the germline ends. CDR1 is KGHDR and CDR2 is SFDVKD in the germline V gene. The CDR3 DNA follows: TGTGCCACCAGTGACTCCGGGAGGCACCGGTCTAGCAATCAGCCCCAGCATTTT. Its translation is CATSDSGRHRSSNQPQHF.

This clonotype was recorded at least ten times. This sequence joins TRBV28 and TRBJ1-2; D is uncertain. CDR3 length: 17 amino acids. Germline V gives CDR1 MDHEN, CDR2 SYDVKM. Trimming removed 7 bases from V and 3 bases from J, with 24 bases in between. The CDR3 sequence: CASIVSVLQAPYYGYTF. CDR3 coding DNA: TGTGCCAGCATAGTTTCTGTGCTCCAGGCTCCCTACTATGGCTACACCTTC.

The table lists this clonotype with a count of one. The V and J genes are TRBV6-5 and TRBJ1-2; a possible D gene is TRBD1 (5 bases). CDR3 length equals 15 residues. Germline V gene data show CDR1 as MNHEY and CDR2 as SVGAGI. The V end was cut by 6 bases, the J end by 4 bases, with 18 bases between. CDR3 protein: CASSSLDSRLYGYTF. CDR3 coding DNA: TGTGCCAGCAGCTCCCTCGACAGCCGACTCTATGGCTACACCTTC.

As concerns this clonotype: One junction end disagrees with the germline gene, perhaps due to a read error. The DNA of the CDR3 is TGTGCCAACAGCGACGGGACTCCCAACACCGGGGAGCTGTTTTTT. Translating gives CANSDGTPNTGELFF. The rearrangement links TRBV9 to TRBJ2-2, with a weak D call TRBD2 (6 bases). CDR1 and CDR2 (germline): SGDLS, YYNGEE. The CDR3 runs 15 residues.

This clonotype was counted a few times. This rearrangement joins TRBV6-2 or TRBV6-3 to TRBJ2-7; 8 positions agree with TRBD2. Germline values: CDR1 MNHEY, CDR2 SVGEGT. J lost 5 bases, V lost 5 bases, and 8 bases had no gene match. The CDR3 is 14 residues long. The CDR3 DNA reads as TGTGCCAGCAGTCACAGACTAGCGTGGGACGAGCAGTACGTC. Translation: CASSHRLAWDEQYV.

This clonotype was recorded a few times. This chain joins TRBV6-2 or TRBV6-3 and TRBJ2-1; 8 bases are shared with TRBD1. This CDR3 has 16 amino acids. The V gene end was trimmed by 2 bases and the J gene end by 4 bases; junction bases not matched to a gene: 7. The germline V gene has CDR1 MNHEY and CDR2 SVGEGT. CDR3 in amino acids: CASSYPGQGWYNEQFF. Here the CDR3 DNA reads TGTGCCAGCAGTTACCCTGGACAGGGTTGGTACAATGAGCAGTTCTTC.

The rearrangement joins TRBV25-1 to TRBJ2-4, with 8 bases aligning to TRBD1. The germline V gene has CDR1 MGHDK and CDR2 SYGVNS. Trimming cost V 0 bases and J 9 bases; bases outside gene matches: 13. There are 17 residues in the CDR3. CDR3 sequence: CASSEYFRGTGGVIQYF. The CDR3 DNA is TGTGCCAGCAGTGAATATTTTCGTGGGACAGGTGGTGTCATTCAGTACTTC. Combining the CDR3 with reference TRBV25-1 and TRBJ2-4 gives the whole variable domain EADIYQTPRYLVIGTGKKITLECSQTMGHDKMYWYQQDPGMELHLIHYSYGVNSTEKGDLSSESTVSRIRTEHFPLTLESARPSHTSQYLCASSEYFRGTGGVIQYFGAGTRLSVL.

By share, this clonotype counts as medium-sized. This chain uses TRBV7-8 with TRBJ2-2, with TRBD1 matching over 10 bases. CDR1 is SGHVS and CDR2 is FQNEAQ in the germline V gene. CDR3 size: 17 residues. V trimming: 5 bases; J trimming: 5 bases; junction bases outside the gene matches: 11. CDR3 bases: TGTGCCAGCAGCCCCCGACAGGGGGCGAGTTGGACCGGGGAGCTGTTTTTT. Amino acids: CASSPRQGASWTGELFF. The whole variable domain, filled in from reference TRBV7-8 and TRBJ2-2, reads GAGVSQSPRYKVAKRGQDVALRCDPISGHVSLFWYQQALGQGPEFLTYFQNEAQLDKSGLPSDRFFAERPEGSVSTLKIQRTQQEDSAVYLCASSPRQGASWTGELFFGEGSRLTVL.

As for this clonotype: One base away lies a much larger clone, so this may be a sequencing read error. The chain combines TRBV7-6 with TRBJ1-6, with a possible D match to TRBD1 (6 bases). CDR1 and CDR2 from the germline V gene are SGHVS and FNYEAQ. This CDR3 is built from 16 residues. Trimming cost V 0 bases and J 6 bases, with 12 bases left between them. CDR3 nucleotides: TGTGCCAGCAGCTTAGCAGGCGGACAGTCTAATTCACCCCTCCACTTT. This codes for CASSLAGGQSNSPLHF.